Each of the 32 T cell receptor beta chains below was sequenced from the same sample in a study of T cell repertoires in cytomegalovirus infection. TCRdb reprocessed the reads with MiXCR, giving one entry per CDR3 protein. The table shows roughly 700,000 distinct CDR3 sequences, with approximately 33% occurring only once. The antigens these receptors bind are not known. Material: cultured PBMCs, obtained from culture after CMV antigen stimulation. Every receptor here comes from a human donor in good health (CMV status not recorded). Some clones in this sample may be carry-over from other donors' samples.

DNA for the CDR3: TGCAGTGCCGACCCCTCGGGAGCGACAGATACGCAGTATTTT. This gives the protein CSADPSGATDTQYF. The chain couples TRBV20-1 to TRBJ2-3; perhaps TRBD2 as D (6 bases). V was clipped by 6 bases and J by 3 bases, with 16 bases between them. The germline gives CDR1 DFQATT, CDR2 SNEGSKA (reference sequence). The CDR3 spans 14 residues.

The chain couples TRBV6-5 to TRBJ1-1; possible D gene TRBD1, 6 bases. The CDR3 has 16 amino acids. CDR1 is MNHEY and CDR2 is SVGAGI in the germline V gene. V shed 5 bases and J shed 5 bases, with 21 bases lying between them. CDR3 sequence: CASSQTGGGLGTEAFF. The CDR3 coding sequence is TGTGCCAGCAGTCAAACCGGGGGCGGGTTGGGAACTGAAGCTTTCTTT.

The chain uses TRBV14 and TRBJ2-3; D remains ambiguous. Germline CDR1 SGHDN, CDR2 FVKESK. This CDR3 comprises 13 residues. V was cut by 2 bases and J by 6 bases, with 9 bases left in between. The CDR3 region is CASSQQRVDTQYF. CDR3 bases: TGTGCCAGCAGCCAACAGCGAGTGGATACGCAGTATTTT.

This clonotype came up a few times. The chain links TRBV7-4 to TRBJ2-6; 8 nucleotides agree with TRBD2. The ends lost 8 bases at V and 1 base at J; junction bases unmatched: 10. Germline CDR1 reads SGHVT; CDR2 reads SQSDAQ. The CDR3 is 17 residues long. The CDR3 DNA is TGTGCCAGCCAACCCGGGGGGGTGGCATCTGGGGCCAACGTCCTGACTTTC. This codes for CASQPGGVASGANVLTF.

This clonotype was counted a few times. The chain recombines TRBV6-5 with TRBJ2-1; 8 bases map to TRBD2. J lost 4 bases, V lost 1 base, and 3 bases had no gene match. Germline V gene sequence: CDR1 MNHEY, CDR2 SVGAGI. This CDR3 spans 15 amino acids. In DNA, the CDR3 is TGTGCCAGCAGTTACTTCGGGGGGGAATACAATGAGCAGTTCTTC. Translation gives CASSYFGGEYNEQFF.

The CDR3 region is CASSLTRPSPLHF. In DNA form, the CDR3 reads TGTGCCAGCAGCTTAACTCGGCCTTCACCCCTCCACTTT. V and J are TRBV7-2 and TRBJ1-6; D is unclear. V gave up 2 bases and J gave up 9 bases, with 8 bases separating them. The CDR3 covers 13 residues. The germline V gene has CDR1 SGHTA and CDR2 FQGNSA.

This clonotype has ten or more counts. The chain employs TRBV7-2 and TRBJ2-7; TRBD1 is a possible D gene (6 bases). This CDR3 comprises 15 residues. Trimming took off 1 base at V and 3 bases at J, with 13 bases between the two ends. The germline V gene encodes CDR1 SGHTA and CDR2 FQGNSA. CDR3 residues: CASSLENRAIYEQYF. As DNA, the CDR3 is TGTGCCAGCAGCTTAGAGAACAGGGCTATCTACGAGCAGTACTTC. Variable domain in full (rest from reference TRBV7-2 and TRBJ2-7): GAGVSQSPSNKVTEKGKDVELRCDPISGHTALYWYRQSLGQGLEFLIYFQGNSAPDKSGLPSDRFSAERTGGSVSTLTIQRTQQEDSAVYLCASSLENRAIYEQYFGPGTRLTVT.

The chain is built from TRBV19 and TRBJ2-1; D might be TRBD2 (6 bases). The V end was cut by 3 bases, the J end by 6 bases, with 15 bases between. The CDR3 has 15 amino acids. CDR1 and CDR2 (germline): LNHDA, SQIVND (reference sequence). The CDR3 loop is CASSIKIWRGNEQFF. CDR3 coding DNA: TGTGCCAGTAGTATCAAGATTTGGCGGGGCAATGAGCAGTTCTTC.

The CDR3 spells CSVLQGNNQPQHF. The DNA for the CDR3 is TGCAGTGTCCTACAGGGTAACAATCAGCCCCAGCATTTT. The chain is built from TRBV20-1 and TRBJ1-5, with TRBD1 as a possible D gene (6 bases). The CDR3 extends over 13 amino acids. The V gene lost 7 bases and the J gene lost 3 bases, with 13 bases spanning the gap. From germline, CDR1 is DFQATT and CDR2 SNEGSKA (reference sequence).

This clonotype was seen a handful of times. The chain carries TRBV6-5 and TRBJ1-1; tentatively, D is TRBD1 (5 bases). Germline CDR1 is MNHEY and CDR2 is SVGAGI. V gave up 4 bases and J gave up 4 bases, with 10 bases separating them. The CDR3 totals 13 residues. The CDR3 loop is CASSSPGTTEAFF. The CDR3 bases are TGTGCCAGCAGTTCGCCAGGGACCACTGAAGCTTTCTTT.

The chain is built from TRBV7-6 and TRBJ1-1; no clear D. Germline-derived CDR1 and CDR2 are SGHVS and FNYEAQ. This CDR3 is 13 amino acids long. Trimming stripped 1 base from V and 6 bases from J, with 9 bases between. CDR3 sequence (DNA): TGTGCCAGCAGCTTAGACGGGTTTTCTGAAGCTTTCTTT. It specifies CASSLDGFSEAFF.

This clonotype was observed a handful of times. CDR3 DNA: TGTGCCAGCAGTGAATTAGGGGGGCCCCCTCATGGCTACACCTTC. The encoded protein is CASSELGGPPHGYTF. The chain couples TRBV12-3 or TRBV12-4 to TRBJ1-2, with D possibly being TRBD1 (6 bases). Trimming pared 5 bases from V and 6 bases from J, leaving 19 bases between. The CDR3 covers 15 residues.

This clonotype appeared a few times. The V call is TRBV7-2, the J call TRBJ1-6, with D uncertain. V was clipped by 5 bases and J by 14 bases, with 19 bases between them. CDR3 length: 14 residues. Looked up from germline, CDR1 is SGHTA and CDR2 is FQGNSA. CDR3: CASSPLGSGGTLHF. CDR3 nucleotides: TGTGCCAGCAGCCCCCTCGGTAGTGGAGGCACCCTCCACTTT.

A few counts support this clonotype. V is TRBV7-6 and J is TRBJ2-5; D is unclear. This CDR3 comprises 15 residues. The germline V and J ends were trimmed by 2 bases and 4 bases, with 14 bases remaining between them. The germline V gene has CDR1 SGHVS and CDR2 FNYEAQ. CDR3 sequence: CASSLPLSGPETQYF. The CDR3 region has the DNA TGTGCCAGCAGCTTACCTCTCTCTGGGCCAGAGACCCAGTACTTC.

V is TRBV28 and J is TRBJ1-6, with D possibly matching TRBD1 (6 bases). Germline CDR1 MDHEN, CDR2 SYDVKM. The CDR3 has 22 amino acids. With 6 bases removed from V and 0 bases from J, the gap between germline ends came to 30 bases. The CDR3 DNA reads TGTGCCAGCAGGTCCCTCCAACAGGGAGCCGATCATTCAAGCTCCTATAATTCACCCCTCCACTTT. Protein sequence: CASRSLQQGADHSSSYNSPLHF.

Ten or more counts support this clonotype. V and J are TRBV7-6 and TRBJ2-7; D remains unclear. Deletions cut 5 bases from V and 4 bases from J, with 18 bases between. This CDR3 region has 15 residues. Germline-derived CDR1 and CDR2 are SGHVS and FNYEAQ. The CDR3, as DNA: TGTGCCAGCAGCCCGGAAACCCTACAACTATACGAGCAGTACTTC. Translated: CASSPETLQLYEQYF.

The chain uses TRBV10-3 and TRBJ1-2, with D maybe TRBD1 (5 bases). Per germline, CDR1 ENHRY and CDR2 SYGVKD. The CDR3 extends over 13 amino acids. V shed 5 bases and J shed 2 bases, with 9 bases lying between them. The CDR3 bases are TGTGCCATCAGTCGGGGCAAAAACTATGGCTACACCTTC. It yields the protein CAISRGKNYGYTF.

J is TRBJ2-1 and V is TRBV27; D uncertain. CDR3 length: 13 amino acids. Trimming removed 5 bases from V and 10 bases from J, with 15 bases in between. Germline CDR1 reads MNHEY; CDR2 reads SMNVEV (reference sequence). In nucleotides, the CDR3 is TGTGCCAGCAGTCCCCTTCCGGGCGGAGAGCAGTTCTTC. Protein sequence: CASSPLPGGEQFF.

The chain carries TRBV12-3 or TRBV12-4 and TRBJ2-3, with TRBD1 identical over 7 bases. V was clipped by 5 bases and J by 2 bases; unmatched bases: 7. This CDR3 is 15 amino acids long. The CDR3, as DNA: TGTGCCAGCAGTCTAGAGGGACAGTCCACAGATACGCAGTATTTT. The encoded protein is CASSLEGQSTDTQYF.

This clonotype showed up many times. V and J are TRBV7-2 and TRBJ1-2; D remains ambiguous. Germline assignment: CDR1 SGHTA and CDR2 FQGNSA. Trimming cost V 5 bases and J 5 bases, with 21 bases left between them. This CDR3 is built from 16 residues. In nucleotides, the CDR3 is TGTGCCAGCAGCCGAAAGACATCCCGGGGAGGATATGGCTACACCTTC. It encodes CASSRKTSRGGYGYTF.

The chain combines TRBV12-5 with TRBJ2-1; TRBD1 or TRBD2 may be the D gene (5 bases each). V was pared by 0 bases and J by 5 bases, with 23 bases between. CDR3 length: 19 residues. CDR1 LGHNT and CDR2 FRNRAP come from the germline V gene. The CDR3, as DNA: TGTGCTAGTGGTTTGGTACGGGACCGTAGGGGTGGGGTAAACAATGAGCAGTTCTTC. Its translation is CASGLVRDRRGGVNNEQFF.

The V and J genes are TRBV10-3 and TRBJ2-7; 9 bases line up with TRBD1. The V gene end was trimmed by 6 bases and the J gene end by 9 bases; junction bases not matched to a gene: 18. Germline assignment: CDR1 ENHRY and CDR2 SYGVKD. This CDR3 is 16 amino acids long. CDR3 loop: CAIREGQGRTARRQYF. CDR3 DNA sequence: TGTGCCATCAGGGAAGGACAGGGGCGCACTGCACGGCGGCAGTACTTC.

CDR3 nucleotides: TGCAGTGCTAGAGATCAGTTCTACGAAAACTCTGGAAACACCATATATTTT. As protein: CSARDQFYENSGNTIYF. J is TRBJ1-3 and V is TRBV20-1; no reliable D call. Looked up from germline, CDR1 is DFQATT and CDR2 is SNEGSKA (reference sequence). V lost 0 bases and J 0 bases, leaving 15 bases between the germline ends. The CDR3 covers 17 residues.

The chain is built from TRBV20-1 and TRBJ2-3, with a tentative D call TRBD1 (6 bases). The ends were cut back, 0 bases at V and 0 bases at J, with 13 bases in the middle. CDR3 size: 16 residues. Germline V lookup: CDR1 DFQATT, CDR2 SNEGSKA (reference sequence). The CDR3 region has the DNA TGCAGTGCTAGAGATAGGTACAGGGAGAGCACAGATACGCAGTATTTT. Translation gives CSARDRYRESTDTQYF.

The chain links TRBV5-5 to TRBJ1-5; D is ambiguous. Germline V gives CDR1 SGHKS, CDR2 YYEKEE (reference sequence). Deletions cut 4 bases from V and 5 bases from J, with 10 bases between. The CDR3 is 13 residues long. The CDR3 DNA follows: TGTGCCAGCAGCCGTACCCCGGATCAGCCCCAGCATTTT. It yields the protein CASSRTPDQPQHF.

The chain is built from TRBV4-1 and TRBJ1-4; D unresolved. CDR1 is MGHRA and CDR2 is YSYEKL in the germline V gene. This CDR3 has 15 residues. Trimming took off 4 bases at V and 5 bases at J, with 14 bases between the two ends. CDR3 DNA: TGCGCCAGCAGCCCCTCCCCAGGAGGGAATGAAAAACTGTTTTTT. Its protein is CASSPSPGGNEKLFF.

The CDR3 DNA reads as TGTGCCATCAGTGAGTCCGGGAGGGGCTACGAGCAGTACTTC. It is translated as CAISESGRGYEQYF. The chain couples TRBV10-3 to TRBJ2-7, with TRBD2 matching over 8 bases. The CDR3 has 14 amino acids. With 0 bases clipped from V and 3 bases from J, the junction kept 1 base outside the gene matches. Germline CDR1 is ENHRY and CDR2 is SYGVKD.

J is TRBJ2-5 and V is TRBV4-3; 14 nucleotides align to TRBD2. Trimming removed 0 bases from V and 6 bases from J; junction bases left unmatched: 6. Germline CDR1 and CDR2: LGHNA and YSLEER. The CDR3 totals 17 residues. The CDR3 protein is CASSQDLGTSGRKTQYF. In DNA form, the CDR3 reads TGCGCCAGCAGCCAAGACCTCGGGACTAGCGGGAGAAAGACCCAGTACTTC.

The rearrangement joins TRBV5-6 to TRBJ1-1; 7 bases map to TRBD1. CDR3 size: 13 residues. J was trimmed by 5 bases and V by 4 bases; bases with no gene match: 5. Germline loops: CDR1 SGHDT, CDR2 YYEEEE. The CDR3 nucleotides read TGTGCCAGCAGCAGGGACAGCCTGACTGAAGCTTTCTTT. Translating gives CASSRDSLTEAFF. Based on the CDR3 plus reference TRBV5-6 and TRBJ1-1, the full variable domain is DAGVTQSPTHLIKTRGQQVTLRCSPKSGHDTVSWYQQALGQGPQFIFQYYEEEERQRGNFPDRFSGHQFPNYSSELNVNALLLGDSALYLCASSRDSLTEAFFGQGTRLTVV.

The chain carries TRBV5-4 and TRBJ2-7; 7 bases fit TRBD1. V lost 4 bases and J lost 6; bases outside the gene matches: 13. Germline loops: CDR1 SGHNT, CDR2 YYREEE (reference sequence). This CDR3 spans 15 amino acids. CDR3 sequence reads: CASSIPGTATGEQYF. CDR3 sequence (DNA): TGTGCCAGCAGCATACCCGGGACAGCTACGGGCGAGCAGTACTTC.

This sequence joins TRBV28 and TRBJ1-4; perhaps TRBD1 as D (6 bases). The V and J ends lost 5 bases and 6 bases respectively, with 16 bases between them. Germline V lookup: CDR1 MDHEN, CDR2 SYDVKM. The CDR3 contains 15 residues. CDR3 loop: CASSPDLGADEKLFF. CDR3 coding DNA: TGTGCCAGCAGTCCTGACTTGGGGGCGGATGAAAAACTGTTTTTT.

The chain's CDR3 is CASSLVLGRGSNEQFF. CDR3 sequence (DNA): TGTGCCAGCAGCTTAGTGCTGGGACGGGGGTCTAATGAGCAGTTCTTC. The V call is TRBV7-2, the J call TRBJ2-1; D possibly corresponds to TRBD2 (6 bases). With 1 base removed from V and 7 bases from J, the gap between germline ends came to 17 bases. The CDR3 is 16 residues long. The V gene's germline CDR1 is SGHTA and CDR2 FQGNSA.